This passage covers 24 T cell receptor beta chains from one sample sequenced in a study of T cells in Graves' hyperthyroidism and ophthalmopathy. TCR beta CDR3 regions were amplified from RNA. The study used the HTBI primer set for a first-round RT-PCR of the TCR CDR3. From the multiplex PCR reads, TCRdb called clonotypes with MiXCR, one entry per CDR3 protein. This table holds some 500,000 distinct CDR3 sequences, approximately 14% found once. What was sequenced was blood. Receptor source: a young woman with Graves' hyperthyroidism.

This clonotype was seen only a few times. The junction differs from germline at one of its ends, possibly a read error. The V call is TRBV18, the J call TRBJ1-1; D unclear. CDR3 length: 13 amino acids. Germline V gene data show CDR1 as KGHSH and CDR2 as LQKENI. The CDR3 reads CASSPGMKTEAFF. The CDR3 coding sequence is TGTGCCAGCTCACCGGGCATGAAGACTGAAGCTTTCTTT.

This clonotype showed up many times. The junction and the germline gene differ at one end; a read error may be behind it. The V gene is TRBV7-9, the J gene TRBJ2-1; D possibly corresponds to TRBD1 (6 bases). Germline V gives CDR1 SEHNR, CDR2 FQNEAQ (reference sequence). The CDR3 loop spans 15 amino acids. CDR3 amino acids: CASSLGHSSYDEQFF. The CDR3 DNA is TGTGCCAGCAGCTTGGGACATAGCTCCTACGATGAGCAGTTCTTC.

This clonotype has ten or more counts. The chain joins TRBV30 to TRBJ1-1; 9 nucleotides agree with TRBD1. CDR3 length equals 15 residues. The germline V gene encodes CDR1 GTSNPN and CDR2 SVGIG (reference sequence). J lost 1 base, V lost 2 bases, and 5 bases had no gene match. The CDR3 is CAWSSATGGNTEAFF. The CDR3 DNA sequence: TGTGCCTGGAGTTCCGCGACAGGGGGGAACACTGAAGCTTTCTTT.

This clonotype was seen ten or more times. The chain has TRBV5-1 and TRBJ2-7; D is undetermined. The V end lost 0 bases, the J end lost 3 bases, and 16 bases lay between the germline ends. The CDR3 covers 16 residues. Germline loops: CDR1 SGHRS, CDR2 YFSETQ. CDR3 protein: CASSLDRTDSHYEQYF. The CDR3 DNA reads TGCGCCAGCAGCTTGGATCGCACGGATTCGCACTACGAGCAGTACTTC.

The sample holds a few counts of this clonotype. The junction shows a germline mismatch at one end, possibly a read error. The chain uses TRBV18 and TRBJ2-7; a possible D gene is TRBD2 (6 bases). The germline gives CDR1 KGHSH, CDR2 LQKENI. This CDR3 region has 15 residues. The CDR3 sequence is CASPPRRDPRDEQYF. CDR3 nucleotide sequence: TGTGCCAGCCCACCTAGGCGGGACCCGCGGGACGAGCAGTACTTC. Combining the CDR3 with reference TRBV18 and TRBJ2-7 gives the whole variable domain NAGVMQNPRHLVRRRGQEARLRCSPMKGHSHVYWYRQLPEEGLKFMVYLQKENIIDESGMPKERFSAEFPKEGPSILRIQQVVRGDSAAYFCASPPRRDPRDEQYFGPGTRLTVT.

CDR3 residues: CASSPLQGGTEAFF. In DNA, the CDR3 is TGCGCCAGCAGCCCCCTCCAAGGGGGCACTGAAGCTTTCTTT. V is TRBV5-1 and J is TRBJ1-1; D possibly corresponds to TRBD1 (6 bases). Between the trimmed V and J ends, which lost 4 bases and 4 bases, there was a span of 14 bases. Germline V gene data show CDR1 as SGHRS and CDR2 as YFSETQ. CDR3 length equals 14 residues.

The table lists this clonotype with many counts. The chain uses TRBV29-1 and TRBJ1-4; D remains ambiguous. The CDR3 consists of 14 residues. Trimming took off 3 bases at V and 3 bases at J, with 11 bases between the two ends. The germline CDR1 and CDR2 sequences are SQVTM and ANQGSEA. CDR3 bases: TGCAGCGTTGATCCGGGATTATCTAATGAAAAACTGTTTTTT. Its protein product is CSVDPGLSNEKLFF. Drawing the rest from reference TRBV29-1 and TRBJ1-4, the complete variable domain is SAVISQKPSRDICQRGTSLTIQCQVDSQVTMMFWYRQQPGQSLTLIATANQGSEATYESGFVIDKFPISRPNLTFSTLTVSNMSPEDSSIYLCSVDPGLSNEKLFFGSGTQLSVL.

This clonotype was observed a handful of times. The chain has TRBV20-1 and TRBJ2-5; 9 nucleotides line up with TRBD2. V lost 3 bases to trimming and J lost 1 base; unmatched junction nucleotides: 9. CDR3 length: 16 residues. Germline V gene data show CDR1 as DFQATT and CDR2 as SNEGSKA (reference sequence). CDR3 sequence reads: CSARGGLAGFQETQYF. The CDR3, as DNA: TGCAGTGCTAGGGGGGGGCTAGCGGGGTTCCAAGAGACCCAGTACTTC.

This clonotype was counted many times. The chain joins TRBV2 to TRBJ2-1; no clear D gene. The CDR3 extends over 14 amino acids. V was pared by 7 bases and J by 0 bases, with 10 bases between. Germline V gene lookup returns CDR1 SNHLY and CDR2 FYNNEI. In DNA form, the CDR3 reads TGTGCCAGCAAGGGTGTTTCCTCCTACAATGAGCAGTTCTTC. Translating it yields CASKGVSSYNEQFF.

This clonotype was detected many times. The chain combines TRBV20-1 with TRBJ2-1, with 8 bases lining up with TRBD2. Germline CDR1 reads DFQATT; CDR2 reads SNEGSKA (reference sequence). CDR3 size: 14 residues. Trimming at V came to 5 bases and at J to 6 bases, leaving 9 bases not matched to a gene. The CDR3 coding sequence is TGCAGTGCTCCTCGCCCAGCGGGAGTCAATGAGCAGTTCTTC. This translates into CSAPRPAGVNEQFF.

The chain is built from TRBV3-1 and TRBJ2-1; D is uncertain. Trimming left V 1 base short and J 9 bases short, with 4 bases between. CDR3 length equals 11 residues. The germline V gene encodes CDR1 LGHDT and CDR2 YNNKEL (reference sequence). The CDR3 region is CASSQGSEQFF. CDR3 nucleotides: TGTGCCAGCAGCCAAGGTAGTGAGCAGTTCTTC.

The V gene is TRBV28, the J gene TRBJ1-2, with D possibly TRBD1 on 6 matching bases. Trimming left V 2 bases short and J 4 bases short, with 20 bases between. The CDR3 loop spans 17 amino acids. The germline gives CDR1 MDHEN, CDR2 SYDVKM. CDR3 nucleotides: TGTGCCAGCAGTTTAAACCCCCCCAGGGGCTTAACCTATGGCTACACCTTC. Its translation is CASSLNPPRGLTYGYTF.

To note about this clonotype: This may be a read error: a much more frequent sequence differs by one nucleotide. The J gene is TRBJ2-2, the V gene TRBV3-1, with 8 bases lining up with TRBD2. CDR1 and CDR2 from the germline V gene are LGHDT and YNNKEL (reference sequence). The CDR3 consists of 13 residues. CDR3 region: CASSRTASGGLFF. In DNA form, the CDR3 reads TGTGCCAGCAGCCGGACTGCGAGCGGGGGGCTGTTTTTT.

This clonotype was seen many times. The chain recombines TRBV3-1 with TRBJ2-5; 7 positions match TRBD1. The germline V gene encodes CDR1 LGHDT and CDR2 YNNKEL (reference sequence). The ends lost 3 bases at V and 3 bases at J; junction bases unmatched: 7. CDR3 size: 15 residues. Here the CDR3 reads CASSQRDRAKETQYF. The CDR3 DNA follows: TGTGCCAGCAGCCAGAGGGACAGAGCGAAAGAGACCCAGTACTTC.

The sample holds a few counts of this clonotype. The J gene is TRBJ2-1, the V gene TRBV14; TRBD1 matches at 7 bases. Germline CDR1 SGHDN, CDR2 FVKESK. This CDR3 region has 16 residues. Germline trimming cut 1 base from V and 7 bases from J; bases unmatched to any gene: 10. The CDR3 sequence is CASSQVVGQRLNEQFF. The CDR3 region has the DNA TGTGCCAGCAGCCAAGTGGTGGGACAGAGATTAAATGAGCAGTTCTTC. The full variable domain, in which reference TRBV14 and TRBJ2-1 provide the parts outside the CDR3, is EAGVTQFPSHSVIEKGQTVTLRCDPISGHDNLYWYRRVMGKEIKFLLHFVKESKQDESGMPNNRFLAERTGGTYSTLKVQPAELEDSGVYFCASSQVVGQRLNEQFFGPGTRLTVL.

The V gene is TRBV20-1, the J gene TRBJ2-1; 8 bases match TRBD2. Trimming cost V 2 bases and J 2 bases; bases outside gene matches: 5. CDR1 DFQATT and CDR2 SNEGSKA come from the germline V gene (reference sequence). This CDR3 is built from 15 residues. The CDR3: CSARPWTSPYNEQFF. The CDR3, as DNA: TGCAGTGCTAGACCCTGGACTAGCCCCTACAATGAGCAGTTCTTC.

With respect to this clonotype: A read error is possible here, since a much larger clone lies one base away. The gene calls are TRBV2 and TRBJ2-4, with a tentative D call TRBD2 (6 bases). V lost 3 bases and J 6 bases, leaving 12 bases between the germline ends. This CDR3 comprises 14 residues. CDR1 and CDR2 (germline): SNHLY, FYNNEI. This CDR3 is CASSEEGNGNIQYF. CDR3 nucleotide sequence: TGTGCCAGCAGTGAGGAGGGGAATGGAAACATTCAGTACTTC.

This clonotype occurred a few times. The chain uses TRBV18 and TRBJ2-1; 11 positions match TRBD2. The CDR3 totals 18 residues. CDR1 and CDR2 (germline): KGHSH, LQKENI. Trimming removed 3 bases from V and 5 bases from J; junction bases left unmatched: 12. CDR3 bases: TGTGCCAGCTCACCCCTAGCGGGAGGTTCAAACCAAAACAATGAGCAGTTCTTC. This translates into CASSPLAGGSNQNNEQFF.

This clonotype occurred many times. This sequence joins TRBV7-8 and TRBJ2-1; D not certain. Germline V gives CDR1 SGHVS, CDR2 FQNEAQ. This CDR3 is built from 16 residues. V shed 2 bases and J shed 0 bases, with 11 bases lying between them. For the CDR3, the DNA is TGTGCCAGCAGCTTACTAGACGGCAGCTCCTACAATGAGCAGTTCTTC. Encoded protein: CASSLLDGSSYNEQFF.

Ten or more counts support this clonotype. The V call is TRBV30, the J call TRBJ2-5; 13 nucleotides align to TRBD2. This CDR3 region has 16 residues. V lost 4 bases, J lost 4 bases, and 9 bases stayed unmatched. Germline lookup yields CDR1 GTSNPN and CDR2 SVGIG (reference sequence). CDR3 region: CAWNRLAGGPGETQYF. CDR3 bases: TGTGCCTGGAATCGACTAGCGGGAGGTCCGGGAGAGACCCAGTACTTC. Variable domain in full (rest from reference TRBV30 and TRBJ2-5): SQTIHQWPATLVQPVGSPLSLECTVEGTSNPNLYWYRQAAGRGLQLLFYSVGIGQISSEVPQNLSASRPQDRQFILSSKKLLLSDSGFYLCAWNRLAGGPGETQYFGPGTRLLVL.

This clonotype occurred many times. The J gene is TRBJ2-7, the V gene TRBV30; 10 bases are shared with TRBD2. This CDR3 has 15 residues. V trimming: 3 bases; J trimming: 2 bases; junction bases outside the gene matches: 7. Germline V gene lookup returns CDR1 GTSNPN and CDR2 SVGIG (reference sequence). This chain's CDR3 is CAWRSSGSSTYEQYF. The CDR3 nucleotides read TGTGCCTGGAGATCTAGCGGGAGTTCTACCTACGAGCAGTACTTC.

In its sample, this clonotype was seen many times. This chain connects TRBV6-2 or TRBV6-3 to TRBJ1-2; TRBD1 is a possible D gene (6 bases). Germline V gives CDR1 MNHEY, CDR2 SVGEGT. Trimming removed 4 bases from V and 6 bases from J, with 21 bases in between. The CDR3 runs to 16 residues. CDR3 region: CASSWIRDNKADGYTF. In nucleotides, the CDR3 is TGTGCCAGCAGTTGGATACGGGACAACAAGGCGGATGGCTACACCTTC.

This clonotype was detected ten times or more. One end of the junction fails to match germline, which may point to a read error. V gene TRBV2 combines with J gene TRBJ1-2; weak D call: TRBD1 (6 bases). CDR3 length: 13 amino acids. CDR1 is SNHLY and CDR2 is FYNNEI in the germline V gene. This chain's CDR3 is CASSVQGYYGNTF. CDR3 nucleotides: TGTGCCAGCAGTGTACAGGGCTACTATGGCAACACCTTC.

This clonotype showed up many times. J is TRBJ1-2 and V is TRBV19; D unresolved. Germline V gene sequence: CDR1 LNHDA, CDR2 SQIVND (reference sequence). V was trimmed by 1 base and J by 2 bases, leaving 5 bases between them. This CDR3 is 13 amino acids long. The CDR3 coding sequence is TGTGCCAGTAGTATAGCCATGAACTATGGCTACACCTTC. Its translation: CASSIAMNYGYTF. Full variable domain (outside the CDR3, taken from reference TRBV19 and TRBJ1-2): DGGITQSPKYLFRKEGQNVTLSCEQNLNHDAMYWYRQDPGQGLRLIYYSQIVNDFQKGDIAEGYSVSREKKESFPLTVTSAQKNPTAFYLCASSIAMNYGYTFGSGTRLTVV.